Sequencing of this T cell receptor beta chain was carried out in a study of CD8 T cells in ankylosing spondylitis. This clonotype was found a few times. The antigen is not known. Germline CDR1 SGHAT, CDR2 FQDESV (reference sequence). Trimming cost V 6 bases and J 3 bases; bases outside gene matches: 4. There are 16 residues in the CDR3. Study results and caveats: Disease-linked clones proved CD8+ and comparatively uncommon in peripheral blood. Certain motif variants had earlier appeared in reactive arthritis synovial fluid and blood. Apparently characteristic of ankylosing spondylitis blood was a TCR beta motif (eight highly homologous variants). Enrichment of disease-linked clones was reportedly significant in matched ankylosing spondylitis synovial fluid.

Quantitative barcoded 5'-RACE was used to prepare TCR beta libraries. TCRdb re-called the 5' RACE reads through MiXCR, storing one row per CDR3 protein. Of 700,000 to 1,000,000 distinct CDR3 sequences listed, approximately 12% are singletons. The chain is built from TRBV11-1 and TRBJ2-2; 13 nucleotides match TRBD2. This TCR came from a male donor with ankylosing spondylitis. Specimen: blood, either unsorted or a sorted T cell fraction (not recorded which). The CDR3: CASSGLAGEYTGELFF. The CDR3 DNA sequence: TGTGCCAGCAGTGGACTAGCGGGAGAATACACCGGGGAGCTGTTTTTT.